This T cell receptor (beta chain) was documented in a study of human T cells and chemical hapten exposure. This clonotype was observed many times. Germline-derived CDR1 and CDR2 are MNHEY and SMNVEV (reference sequence). The V and J ends lost 7 bases and 7 bases, in that order; junction bases with no gene match: 9. The CDR3 spans 14 residues. RNA extraction used unfractionated whole blood as the source of total RNA. Unique molecular identifiers were attached to individual cDNA molecules during library preparation. Per the original methods: A typical sample had around 90,000 TCRs, with roughly 20,000 to 700,000 overall. TCRdb reprocessed the 5' RACE reads via MiXCR and lists one record per CDR3 protein. The V and J calls were determined by TCRdb, not by the authors. Among 110,000 to 150,000 distinct CDR3 sequences listed, around 4% were seen once.

This clonotype was sampled from a female donor in good health. The chain has TRBV27 and TRBJ2-1; 8 nucleotides agree with TRBD1. The chain's CDR3 is CASMAGTGGNEQFF. DNA of the CDR3: TGTGCCAGCATGGCCGGGACAGGTGGAAATGAGCAGTTCTTC.